This T cell receptor (beta chain) was documented in a study of long-term antiretroviral therapy in people with HIV (dated by TCRdb to between 2021 and 2024). In the study overall: The earliest samples were collected approximately a decade before the 2015 WHO recommendation for immediate ART, a period when ART was typically delayed until CD4 counts fell. A retrospective serial study tested whether changes in peripheral blood TRB repertoire composition and diversity were associated with ART initiation and durable HIV suppression. A total of 192 cryopreserved PBMC samples came from approximately 30 adults with confirmed HIV infection and were collected serially over a mean of approximately six years (range 1-12). About 40% of the 30 participants with HIV were female. No cross-contamination during QIAcube processing was seen in test extractions of a monoclonal T-cell line run alongside roughly 30 polyclonal samples.

The immunoSEQ hsTCRB v3.0 assay was used at survey level resolution to sequence the TRB variable region. A depth of 40,000-50,000 T-cell genomes per sample was targeted for TRB sequencing. TRB libraries were pooled and sequenced on an Illumina MiSeq using a v3 150-cycle kit. The authors' pipeline ran thus. Repertoire analysis was performed in R inside a reproducible Nextflow workflow that covered QC, data transformation and analysis. LymphoSeq2, an R package for exploring AIRR-Seq data, was used to implement the custom analyses. After excluding a few samples that yielded fewer than 5000 total TRB sequences, approximately 170 HIV repertoires remained for analysis. Among the roughly 200 retained HIV repertoires, under 65 were collected before ART initiation and around 130 after ART initiation. Each repertoire was downsampled to 5000 TRB nucleotide sequences, and summary statistics were averaged across 100 downsampling iterations. The analysis kept only TRB sequences whose CDR3 regions were at least seven amino acids long. A Shannon entropy-derived clonality score and the Gini coefficient were used to measure diversity. In the repertoire networks, any two of the top 5000 CDR3 amino acid sequences were connected whenever the two sequences differed by an edit distance of one. Antigen specificity groups and MHC restriction were predicted for TRB CDR3 amino acid sequences with GLIPH2. To flag known associations with CMV, EBV, HIV or tissue antigens, CDR3 amino acid sequences were compared against VDJdb and McPAS-TCR. Pre-ART, post-ART and control groups were compared with Wilcoxon signed-rank tests and Holm-Bonferroni correction. What TCRdb holds here is the immuneACCESS table cut down to in-frame rearrangements. Part of the clones is not present; checked against another copy, under half of the missing clones reflect an unresolved V gene, and the others are unexplained. D and trimming come from the DNA, and the V and J calls and clone size come from that table. This sample lists more than 15,000 clones; about four fifths were detected once. Roughly 14% of the sample is held by the ten biggest clonotypes.

Overall results and qualifications from the work: Narrower CDR3 length ranges were observed in HIV repertoires than in controls, and an antigen-experienced repertoire with only a slight naive shift after ART was suggested by the network structure. Because PBMC availability was limited, only the TCR beta chain was sequenced, with no alpha chain pairing. No data were available on ART adherence, viral resistance or therapy changes, limiting inferences about post-ART repertoire changes. Unsorted PBMC were profiled instead of sorted CD4+ and CD8+ T cells because pre-ART samples had limited cell numbers. Expanded TRB clones identified before ART initiation dominated the repertoire at all time points, although this dominance fluctuated and declined in many PLHIV after ART. Starting ART was linked to a significant rise in TRB diversity, yet even after long-term ART the diversity remained significantly lower than in transplant donor controls. Samples dated from about 2004 to 2017, and the ART regimens used may be less effective than current ones.

Participants were included only if at least one PBMC sample before ART initiation and at least two post-ART samples were available. Treatment was received in the United States of America by all participants with HIV. Before DNA extraction, cryopreserved samples containing about 0.9-11 million PBMC were thawed and washed. At the time of the earliest PBMC sample, participants with HIV were aged between about 20 and 54 years. PBMC samples from each participant spanned 1-4 timepoints before ART initiation and 2-8 timepoints after ART initiation, with a median of 7 samples. For every participant, serial HIV viral load, CD4+ T-cell count, ART history and demographic data were obtained. Using a Qiagen kit on a QIAcube, genomic DNA was extracted from unsorted PBMC, with samples processed in batches of 12. The CDR3 holds 14 amino acids from the cysteine to the phenylalanine. Only the CDR3 DNA is retained, 42 bases long and in frame from the first base. The germline V gene (reference sequence) sets CDR1 to MNHNY and CDR2 to SVGAGI. Cut back by 5 bases and 6 bases, the V and J ends lie 15 bases apart.

On this clone: This clone's antigen is unknown. Per-base quality was not reported, and no clone a single base away is much larger than it.

This sequence originates from a woman aged 40 to 55 with HIV. The sample in question was unsorted PBMCs, obtained nearly 3.3 years after starting antiretroviral therapy. The V and J genes are TRBV6-6 and TRBJ2-3; a weak D assignment points to TRBD2 (6 bases agree). The CDR3: CASSPGTGGDTQYF. The nucleotide sequence reads TGTGCCAGCAGTCCTGGGACCGGAGGGGATACGCAGTATTTT.